This TCR beta chain was captured by sequencing in a study of cytomegalovirus exposure and HLA in healthy donors. Study results and caveats: The study recorded about 160 TCR beta chains that were cytomegalovirus-associated. A later analysis found common viral pathogens apparently linked to several of the most significant clusters. As immune exposure information, only CMV serostatus was available.

A multiplex PCR was run with 60 Vbeta primers and 13 Jbeta primers. Produced via immunoSEQ multiplex PCR; TCRdb's table is partial and in-frame only. The sample holds under 100,000 clones; about a tenth are singletons and the top ten take about 24%. This CDR3 has 15 amino acids. Trimming removed 11 bases from V and 6 bases from J, with 26 bases in between. The germline V gene encodes CDR1 MNHNS and CDR2 SASEGT. With respect to this clone: Its antigen is undetermined.

The chain has TRBV6-1 and TRBJ2-7; tentatively, D is TRBD2 (8 bases). The sample taken for sequencing was PBMCs. This clonotype originated in a man aged 60 to 69 in good health and CMV-seropositive. The CDR3 sequence is CASKGGQREIAEQYF. DNA for the CDR3: TGTGCCTCCAAAGGGGGCCAGCGGGAGATTGCCGAGCAGTACTTC.